Given below is one T cell receptor (beta chain) in context. CCR7+ PD-1+ TIGIT+ early memory CD8+ T cells with exhausted-like traits constituted the TPEX cells. Total CD8+ T cells came from negative magnetic enrichment. The authors drew RNA from duplicate vials of some 140,000 sorted CD8+ T cells per subset. This sample is drawn from a study of human CD8 memory T cell subsets. Libraries targeted TCR beta using 5' RACE with UMIs. In the original workflow: Whichever TCR beta library was examined, it held between about 2,700 and 20,000 functional CDR3 beta clonotypes. With the 5' RACE reads reprocessed, TCRdb shows one record per CDR3 protein and no DNA. It is TCRdb's table, rather than the study itself, that gives the V and J calls and clone size. The sample holds thousands of distinct CDR3 sequences. The sequencing input was CD8+ T cells from PBMCs. The sequence derives from a human donor in good health.

The CDR3 spells CATAGLAGVDEQYF. V usage is TRBV28 and J usage is TRBJ2-7; TCRdb lists TRBD2, though no DNA is available to test this call. The CDR3 is made up of 14 amino acids. Per germline, CDR1 MDHEN and CDR2 SYDVKM.